This T cell receptor (beta chain) came from a study of shared clonotypes between healthy human individuals. Points on this clone: Its antigen is not identified.

Those who donated were healthy HIV-negative adults, with no recent acute infections or vaccinations reported. The authors divided CD4+ cells into CD45RA+ naive and CD45RA-negative memory subsets. Trimming left V 8 bases short and J 8 bases short, with 18 bases between. The V gene's germline CDR1 is MRHNA and CDR2 SNTAGT. The CDR3 spans 13 residues. Repertoires were generated with immunoSEQ multiplex PCR, while TCRdb's copy carries only in-frame clones and drops some. The sample carries roughly 2.4 million clones, approximately 95% recorded once. Study observations and caveats: Unshared clonotypes carried lower generation probabilities than those common to all four donors.

The chain combines TRBV6-4 with TRBJ1-2; D unclear. The TCR originated in a man aged 18 to 29 in good health. The material sequenced was naive CD4+ T cells sorted from blood. This sample's subset: CD45RA+ positively selected. CDR3 sequence reads: CASRQPNLGGYTF. CDR3 nucleotide sequence: TGTGCCAGCCGCCAGCCGAACCTCGGCGGCTACACCTTC.